Sequencing of this TCR beta chain was carried out in a study of blood T cell repertoires in COVID-19. Study-level information: Sites in the United States, Italy and Spain provided acute and convalescent COVID-19 samples. PBMCs, B-cell-depleted T cells, or T cells were the source of the cDNA or gDNA that made up the material.

CDR1 SSHAT and CDR2 FNYEAQ come from the germline V gene (reference sequence). The CDR3 consists of 16 residues. Per the study methods: Reference gene primer amplification gave nucleated cell count estimates. Clones were read by immunoSEQ multiplex PCR, and TCRdb kept only the in-frame ones, dropping some. V and J calls and clone size come straight from that table; D and trimming were deduced from the DNA. The repertoire holds about 110,000 clones, with 65% to 90% as singletons. On this clone: A junction boundary mismatches the germline segment, possibly from a read error.

The sequence was collected from a woman in her sixties with acute or convalescent COVID-19. Source material: peripheral blood. This chain joins TRBV7-7 and TRBJ2-7; TRBD1 aligns across 10 bases. The CDR3 sequence: CASSPAFGTGAYEQYF. The CDR3 DNA follows: TGTGCTAGCAGTCCGGCGTTTGGGACAGGGGCCTACGAGCAGTACTTC.